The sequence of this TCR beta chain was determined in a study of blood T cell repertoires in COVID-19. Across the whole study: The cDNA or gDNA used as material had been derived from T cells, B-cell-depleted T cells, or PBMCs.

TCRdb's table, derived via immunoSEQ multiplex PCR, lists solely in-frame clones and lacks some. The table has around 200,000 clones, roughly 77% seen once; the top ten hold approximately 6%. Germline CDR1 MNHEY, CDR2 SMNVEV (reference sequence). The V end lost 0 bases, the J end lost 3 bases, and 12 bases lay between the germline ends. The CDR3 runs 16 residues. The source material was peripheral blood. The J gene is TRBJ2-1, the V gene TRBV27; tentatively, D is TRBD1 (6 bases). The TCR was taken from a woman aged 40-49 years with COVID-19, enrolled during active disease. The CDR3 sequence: CASSLSWDIRYNEQFF. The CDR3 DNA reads TGTGCCAGCAGTTTATCGTGGGACATTCGCTACAATGAGCAGTTCTTC.